This TCR beta chain derives from a study of T cell repertoires in cytomegalovirus infection. Study in general: Both recently identified HLA-C-restricted and well-studied HLA-B-restricted CMV epitopes were used in the study. Public TCR beta signatures indicated both CMV infection and matching HLA type.

Study-wide points: Cumulative public TCR beta family frequency identified CMV carriers with the relevant HLA. CMV-specific HLA-C-restricted TCR beta clonotypes dominated the ex vivo response.

TCRdb analysed the reads with MiXCR anew, one entry per CDR3 protein. The sample lists a few hundred thousand distinct CDR3 sequences; around 40% were seen once. Points on this clonotype: The target antigen is unknown.

Germline CDR1 is DFQATT and CDR2 is SNEGSKA (reference sequence). CDR3 length equals 16 residues. Trimming took 5 bases from V and 2 from J; bases not matched to a gene: 12. The TCR sequence derives from a human donor in good health (CMV status not recorded). Some clones in this sample may be carry-over from other donors' samples. The source was cultured PBMCs, collected from culture after CMV antigen stimulation. This chain connects TRBV20-1 to TRBJ2-1; 7 positions agree with TRBD2. The CDR3 region has the DNA TGCAGTGCTCCCACCCCGGGCGGGAGAGCCTACAATGAGCAGTTCTTC. The encoded protein is CSAPTPGGRAYNEQFF.